This T cell receptor (beta chain) was found in a study of shared clonotypes between healthy human individuals. The CDR3 has 14 residues. In germline, CDR1 is MDHEN, CDR2 SYDVKM. V was clipped by 4 bases and J by 0 bases, with 9 bases between them. This clone was counted only a few times. Using immunoSEQ multiplex PCR, the repertoire was profiled, and TCRdb retains in-frame clones only, with some absent. Altogether over 2 million clones are present, 92% being singletons, with the ten largest covering about 0.41%. This sequence joins TRBV28 and TRBJ1-2; D is undetermined. The receptor's source is a man between 18 and 35 years old in good health. Some clones in this sample may be carry-over from other donors' samples. Sample: naive CD4+ T cells from PBMCs. The subset was: CD45RA+ positively selected. The CDR3 loop is CASSWPQTNYGYTF. Here the CDR3 DNA reads TGTGCCAGCAGTTGGCCACAAACTAACTATGGCTACACCTTC.